This T cell receptor beta chain was identified in a study of blood T cell repertoires in COVID-19. Across the whole study: In each case, the material was cDNA or gDNA derived from T cells, B-cell-depleted T cells, or PBMCs.

V lost 7 bases to trimming and J lost 4 bases, with 8 bases between them. Germline CDR1 reads MNHEY; CDR2 reads SVGAGI. The CDR3 extends over 12 amino acids. In the source study's methods: Nucleated cell number was recorded as an estimate derived from reference gene primer amplification. Some clones are missing from TCRdb's copy, which holds only in-frame ones; the method was immunoSEQ multiplex PCR. Clone size and the V and J calls come from that table; the DNA yielded D and trimming. The repertoire holds 45,000 to 55,000 clones, with less than 90% as singletons. The sample comprised peripheral blood. The TCR comes from a man aged 50 to 60 with acute or convalescent COVID-19. The rearrangement uses TRBV6-5 and TRBJ1-5, with D hard to call. CDR3 in DNA: TGTGCCAGCACCACTGGTAATCAGCCCCAGCATTTT. This translates into CASTTGNQPQHF.